The source of this T cell receptor beta chain is a study of neoadjuvant nivolumab and ipilimumab in lung cancer. TCRdb's table, derived via immunoSEQ multiplex PCR, lists solely in-frame clones and lacks some. The sample contains over 7,000 clones, 79% of which appear only once. Broader study findings: Compared with tumor-adjacent uninvolved lung, resected tumors showed greater richness and clonality.

Regarding this clone: Its antigen is undetermined.

Trimming took off 3 bases at V and 8 bases at J, with 16 bases between the two ends. The CDR3 runs to 14 residues. Germline V gene lookup returns CDR1 LNHDA and CDR2 SQIVND (reference sequence). The TCR sequence derives from an adult with non-small cell lung cancer. The V call is TRBV19, the J call TRBJ1-1, with D possibly matching TRBD1 (5 bases). The source material was adjacent normal lung tissue, sampled after neoadjuvant nivolumab, alone or with ipilimumab, at or shortly before surgery. The CDR3 is CASSIVGGAGEAFF. The CDR3 DNA sequence: TGTGCCAGTAGTATCGTGGGGGGAGCGGGAGAAGCTTTCTTT.